The next 26 T cell receptor beta chains were all read from a single sample in a study of response to subunit inactivated influenza vaccine. TCRdb independently ran MiXCR on the RT-PCR reads; one entry per CDR3 protein. The sample lists hundreds of thousands of distinct CDR3 sequences, around 11% seen once, with roughly 9.6% in the top ten. The sample was also linked to a second study, of T cells expressing NK-cell markers. From that second work: In generating TCR beta cDNA, 5'RACE template switching with UMIs was used.

Here the sequenced sample was PBMCs from blood, taken on the day of vaccination. All receptors come from a man in his fifties or sixties who received an inactivated influenza vaccine.

This clonotype was observed a few times. V gene TRBV9 combines with J gene TRBJ2-1; the D gene is possibly TRBD2 (6 bases). This CDR3 has 16 residues. Germline CDR1 SGDLS, CDR2 YYNGEE. Trimming removed 0 bases from V and 2 bases from J, with 12 bases in between. The chain's CDR3 is CASSVESSEPYNEQFF. The CDR3 nucleotides are TGTGCCAGCAGCGTAGAATCTAGCGAGCCCTACAATGAGCAGTTCTTC.

The chain uses TRBV30 and TRBJ1-6; tentative D call: TRBD1 (6 bases). V gave up 4 bases and J gave up 8 bases, with 12 bases separating them. This CDR3 contains 13 residues. Looked up from germline, CDR1 is GTSNPN and CDR2 is SVGIG (reference sequence). This CDR3 is CAWNGGADSPLHF. Here the CDR3 DNA reads TGTGCCTGGAACGGGGGGGCTGATTCACCCCTCCACTTT.

The chain joins TRBV21-1 to TRBJ2-1; no DNA check was done on the table's D call, TRBD2. TRBV21-1 is a recognized pseudogene. The CDR3 loop spans 13 amino acids. The CDR3 DNA follows: TGTGCCCTAGCGCTTCCACAATACAATGAGCAGTTCTTC. Amino acid sequence: CALALPQYNEQFF.

The chain links TRBV5-6 to TRBJ2-7; possibly TRBD2 for D (5 bases). V was clipped by 2 bases and J by 6 bases, with 9 bases between them. Per germline, CDR1 SGHDT and CDR2 YYEEEE. The CDR3 sequence is 12 residues long. The CDR3 sequence is CASSFRGPEQYF. The CDR3 coding sequence is TGTGCCAGCAGCTTCCGCGGGCCCGAGCAGTACTTC.

The chain has TRBV27 and TRBJ2-1, with TRBD1 identical over 7 bases. The germline CDR1 and CDR2 sequences are MNHEY and SMNVEV (reference sequence). After removal of 5 bases from V and 8 bases from J, the junction contained 15 bases not matched to a gene. There are 16 residues in the CDR3. DNA of the CDR3: TGTGCCAGCAGTCTTGGGATACGACAGGGTATCGATGAGCAGTTCTTC. It specifies CASSLGIRQGIDEQFF.

The J gene is TRBJ1-1, the V gene TRBV5-5, with D possibly TRBD1 on 5 matching bases. V was shortened by 0 bases and J by 3 bases, with 15 bases between the two germline ends. The germline gives CDR1 SGHKS, CDR2 YYEKEE (reference sequence). This CDR3 contains 16 residues. This CDR3 is CASSLDRGSLHTEAFF. As DNA, the CDR3 is TGTGCCAGCAGCTTGGATAGGGGTAGTTTGCACACTGAAGCTTTCTTT.

This clonotype has a handful of counts. The gene calls are TRBV6-2 or TRBV6-3 and TRBJ2-4, with unresolved D. The ends were cut back, 0 bases at V and 2 bases at J, with 17 bases in the middle. The CDR3 length is 18 residues. Per the germline V gene, CDR1 is MNHEY and CDR2 is SVGEGT. The CDR3 DNA is TGTGCCAGCAGTTACTCGATAGGTCCGAGGCGTCCCAAAAACATTCAGTACTTC. It codes for CASSYSIGPRRPKNIQYF.

The chain couples TRBV23-1 to TRBJ2-6, with 9 bases matching TRBD1. TRBV23-1 is recorded as an ORF, its role being uncertain. The CDR3 is made up of 18 amino acids. V trimming: 2 bases; J trimming: 0 bases; junction bases outside the gene matches: 5. Written as DNA, the CDR3 is TGCGCCAGCAGTCAAAAGTACAGGGGGCACTCTGGGGCCAACGTCCTGACTTTC. Translating it yields CASSQKYRGHSGANVLTF.

CDR3 in amino acids: CASRYRRGLDNEQFF. CDR3 nucleotide sequence: TGTGCCAGCAGATACCGGCGGGGGTTAGATAATGAGCAGTTCTTC. V usage is TRBV12-3 or TRBV12-4 and J usage is TRBJ2-1; 7 bases match TRBD2. The CDR3 contains 15 residues. Trimming cost V 6 bases and J 7 bases; bases outside gene matches: 12.

This clonotype was observed a few times. The chain joins TRBV6-1 to TRBJ2-7, with 9 positions matching TRBD2. Germline CDR1 and CDR2: MNHNS and SASEGT. V was pared by 10 bases and J by 2 bases, with 9 bases of the junction left unmatched. The length of the CDR3 is 14 residues. The CDR3 loop reads CATLSGSGAYEQYF. CDR3 nucleotide sequence: TGTGCCACCCTTAGCGGGAGTGGGGCCTACGAGCAGTACTTC.

This clonotype has more than one count but fewer than ten. The chain is built from TRBV6-2 or TRBV6-3 and TRBJ2-5; TRBD2 matches at 8 bases. The germline CDR1 and CDR2 sequences are MNHEY and SVGEGT. The J segment lost 4 bases and the V segment lost 5 bases, leaving 3 bases of the junction unmatched. The CDR3 is made up of 13 amino acids. DNA of the CDR3: TGTGCCAGCAGTAGGGGACTAGGAGAGACCCAGTACTTC. It yields the protein CASSRGLGETQYF.

This clonotype was detected a few times. This sequence joins TRBV11-2 and TRBJ1-6; TRBD1 agrees at 9 bases. The CDR3 has 18 residues. The germline gives CDR1 SGHAT, CDR2 FQNNGV. The V segment lost 2 bases and the J segment 5 bases; nucleotides outside the gene matches: 10. DNA of the CDR3: TGTGCCAGCAGCTTAACCTACAGGGGGCTTTTAAATAATTCACCCCTCCACTTT. It is translated as CASSLTYRGLLNNSPLHF. Together with reference TRBV11-2 and TRBJ1-6, the CDR3 gives the full variable domain: EAGVAQSPRYKIIEKRQSVAFWCNPISGHATLYWYQQILGQGPKLLIQFQNNGVVDDSQLPKDRFSAERLKGVDSTLKIQPAKLEDSAVYLCASSLTYRGLLNNSPLHFGNGTRLTVT.

In this sample, this clonotype turned up many times. In DNA form, the CDR3 reads TGTGCCAGCAGTTATTGGGCTGGAGGAGAAGAGACCCAGTACTTC. This sequence encodes CASSYWAGGEETQYF. This chain joins TRBV12-3 or TRBV12-4 and TRBJ2-5; tentative D call: TRBD2 (5 bases). CDR3 length equals 15 residues. V was cut by 4 bases and J by 3 bases, with 15 bases left in between.

The J gene is TRBJ1-5, the V gene TRBV7-9; 9 bases are a match to TRBD1. CDR3 length equals 15 residues. Germline V gene data show CDR1 as SEHNR and CDR2 as FQNEAQ (reference sequence). The junction had 2 bases not matched to a gene; V was cut back by 1 base and J by 4 bases. The CDR3 region has the DNA TGTGCCAGCAGCTTAGATGACAGGGGGAATCAGCCCCAGCATTTT. This encodes CASSLDDRGNQPQHF. Using reference TRBV7-9 and TRBJ1-5 for the parts outside the CDR3, the full variable domain is DTGVSQNPRHKITKRGQNVTFRCDPISEHNRLYWYRQTLGQGPEFLTYFQNEAQLEKSRLLSDRFSAERPKGSFSTLEIQRTEQGDSAMYLCASSLDDRGNQPQHFGDGTRLSIL.

The chain recombines TRBV7-2 with TRBJ2-1, with 8 bases lining up with TRBD2. V lost 7 bases to trimming and J lost 4 bases; unmatched junction nucleotides: 6. Germline loops: CDR1 SGHTA, CDR2 FQGNSA. The CDR3 covers 14 residues. CDR3 coding DNA: TGTGCCAGCACGTCCGGGGGGGTTTACAATGAGCAGTTCTTC. Its translation: CASTSGGVYNEQFF.

The J gene is TRBJ1-1, the V gene TRBV6-5, with 10 bases that match TRBD1. Trimming cost V 4 bases and J 7 bases; bases outside gene matches: 9. This CDR3 spans 15 amino acids. Looked up from germline, CDR1 is MNHEY and CDR2 is SVGAGI. Here the CDR3 reads CASSFPGQGLIEAFF. In DNA form, the CDR3 reads TGTGCCAGCAGTTTCCCGGGACAGGGGCTGATTGAAGCTTTCTTT.

The rearrangement joins TRBV20-1 to TRBJ2-3, with a possible D match to TRBD1 (5 bases). Trimming cost V 4 bases and J 3 bases, with 11 bases left between them. The CDR3 has 13 residues. Per germline, CDR1 DFQATT and CDR2 SNEGSKA (reference sequence). The CDR3 protein is CSATKDRTDTQYF. For the CDR3, the DNA is TGCAGTGCTACCAAAGACAGAACAGATACGCAGTATTTT.

This clonotype was recorded a few times. The chain couples TRBV18 to TRBJ2-1; the D gene could be TRBD1 or TRBD2 (5 bases each). This CDR3 contains 15 residues. V was shortened by 3 bases and J by 2 bases, with 11 bases between the two germline ends. Germline values: CDR1 KGHSH, CDR2 LQKENI. The chain's CDR3 is CASSPRDGTYNEQFF. DNA of the CDR3: TGTGCCAGCTCACCGAGGGACGGGACCTACAATGAGCAGTTCTTC.

In this sample, this clonotype turned up many times. CDR3 in amino acids: CASSSLAVSATRRETQYF. The CDR3 nucleotides are TGTGCCAGCAGCTCCCTCGCTGTAAGCGCTACTAGGAGGGAGACCCAGTACTTC. V is TRBV11-2 and J is TRBJ2-5; a possible D gene is TRBD2 (5 bases). The germline CDR1 and CDR2 sequences are SGHAT and FQNNGV. This CDR3 comprises 18 residues. Trimming removed 4 bases at V and 5 bases at J, with 26 bases between.

The chain is built from TRBV7-3 and TRBJ2-2; 8 nucleotides match TRBD2. The CDR3 runs to 15 residues. Germline trimming cut 5 bases from V and 4 bases from J; bases unmatched to any gene: 6. Germline CDR1 reads SGHTA; CDR2 reads FQGTGA. CDR3 protein: CASSPGGGTTGELFF. The CDR3, as DNA: TGTGCCAGCAGCCCCGGGGGGGGGACCACCGGGGAGCTGTTTTTT.

The V call is TRBV18, the J call TRBJ2-7, with TRBD1 matching 7 bases. Unmatched junction bases numbered 5, after V lost 6 bases and J lost 0 bases. The V gene's germline CDR1 is KGHSH and CDR2 LQKENI. The CDR3 has 14 amino acids. CDR3 sequence reads: CASSRTGTSYEQYF. In nucleotides, the CDR3 is TGTGCCAGCTCCCGGACAGGAACCTCCTACGAGCAGTACTTC.

The rearrangement uses TRBV4-2 and TRBJ2-5; D is ambiguous. Germline CDR1 LGHNA, CDR2 YNFKEQ. The ends were cut back, 0 bases at V and 5 bases at J, with 13 bases in the middle. The CDR3 runs to 15 residues. DNA for the CDR3: TGTGCCAGCAGCCAAGAATCGACGACCGGGGAGACCCAGTACTTC. Translated: CASSQESTTGETQYF.

This clonotype has more than one count but fewer than ten. The chain uses TRBV12-3 or TRBV12-4 and TRBJ1-2, with D possibly matching TRBD1 (5 bases). V lost 6 bases to trimming and J lost 5 bases, with 16 bases between them. This CDR3 is 14 amino acids long. As DNA, the CDR3 is TGTGCCAGCAGCCTCGGGGGGGTCGGATATGGCTACACCTTC. It specifies CASSLGGVGYGYTF.

This clonotype was observed a few times. The chain joins TRBV27 to TRBJ2-5; 12 bases agree with TRBD1. This CDR3 contains 15 residues. The germline gives CDR1 MNHEY, CDR2 SMNVEV (reference sequence). The trim removed 4 bases at V and 7 bases at J, leaving 7 bases unmatched. In nucleotides, the CDR3 is TGTGCCAGCAGTTCCGGGACAGGGGGCCTCGGGACCCAGTACTTC. It is translated as CASSSGTGGLGTQYF.

This clonotype turned up a few times. The genes are TRBV11-2 and TRBJ2-3; no firm D call. Trimming took off 5 bases at V and 2 bases at J, with 8 bases between the two ends. This CDR3 has 13 residues. The germline CDR1 and CDR2 sequences are SGHAT and FQNNGV. CDR3 coding DNA: TGTGCCAGCAGCCAACACCTCACAGATACGCAGTATTTT. Translation gives CASSQHLTDTQYF. The full variable domain, in which reference TRBV11-2 and TRBJ2-3 provide the parts outside the CDR3, is EAGVAQSPRYKIIEKRQSVAFWCNPISGHATLYWYQQILGQGPKLLIQFQNNGVVDDSQLPKDRFSAERLKGVDSTLKIQPAKLEDSAVYLCASSQHLTDTQYFGPGTRLTVL.

The chain joins TRBV10-3 to TRBJ1-1; the match to TRBD1 covers 10 bases. CDR3 length: 18 amino acids. Germline assignment: CDR1 ENHRY and CDR2 SYGVKD. The V and J ends lost 3 bases and 3 bases, in that order; junction bases with no gene match: 13. Here the CDR3 reads CAISELYPGTGEYTEAFF. In DNA, the CDR3 is TGTGCCATCAGTGAACTCTACCCGGGGACAGGGGAGTACACTGAAGCTTTCTTT.